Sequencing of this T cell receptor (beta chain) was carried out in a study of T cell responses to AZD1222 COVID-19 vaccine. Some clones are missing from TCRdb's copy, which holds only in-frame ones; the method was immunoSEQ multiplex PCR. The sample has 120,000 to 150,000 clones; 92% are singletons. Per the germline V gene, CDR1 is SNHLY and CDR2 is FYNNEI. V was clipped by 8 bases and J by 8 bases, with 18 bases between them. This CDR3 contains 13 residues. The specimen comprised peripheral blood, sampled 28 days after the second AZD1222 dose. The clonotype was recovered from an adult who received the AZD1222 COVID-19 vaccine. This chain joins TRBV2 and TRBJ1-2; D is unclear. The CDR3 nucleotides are TGTGCCAGCGGCATCGACACCCCGGAAGGCTACACCTTC. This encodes CASGIDTPEGYTF.